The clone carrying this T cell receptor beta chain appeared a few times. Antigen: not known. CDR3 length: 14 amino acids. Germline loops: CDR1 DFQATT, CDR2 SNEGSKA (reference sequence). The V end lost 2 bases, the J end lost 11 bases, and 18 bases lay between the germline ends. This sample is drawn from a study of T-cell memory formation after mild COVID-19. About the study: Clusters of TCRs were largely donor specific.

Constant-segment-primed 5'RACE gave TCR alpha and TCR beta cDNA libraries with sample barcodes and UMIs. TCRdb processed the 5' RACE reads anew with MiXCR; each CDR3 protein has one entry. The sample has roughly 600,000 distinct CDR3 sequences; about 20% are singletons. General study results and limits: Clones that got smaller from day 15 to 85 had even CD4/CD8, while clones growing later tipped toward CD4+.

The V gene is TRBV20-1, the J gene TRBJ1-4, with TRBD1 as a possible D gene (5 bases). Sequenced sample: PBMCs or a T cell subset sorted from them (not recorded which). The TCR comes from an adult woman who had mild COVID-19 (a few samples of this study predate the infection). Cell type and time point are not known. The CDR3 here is CSARPTDGTGKLFF. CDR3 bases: TGCAGTGCTAGACCTACGGACGGGACCGGGAAACTGTTTTTT.